This is a list of T cell receptor beta chains from one sample in a study of T cells in Graves' hyperthyroidism and ophthalmopathy. TCRdb re-called the multiplex PCR reads with MiXCR, one entry per CDR3 protein. The sample carries over 300,000 distinct CDR3 sequences, approximately 14% recorded once. The source material was blood. The receptor source for this set is a woman in her sixties or seventies with Graves' hyperthyroidism. CDR3s include the opening cysteine and the closing phenylalanine or tryptophan. D genes are given only for firm matches. Rows may omit the clone size; those that give it use once, few, many or a size class.

many,-,TRBJ2-3,TRBV10-1,CASSEVGAVTDTQYF,TGCGCCAGCAGTGAGGTGGGGGCCGTCACAGATACGCAGTATTTT
few,-,TRBJ1-4,TRBV20-1,CSARPKGASANEKLFF,TGCAGTGCTAGGCCCAAAGGGGCTAGCGCTAATGAAAAACTGTTTTTT
few,-,TRBJ2-7,TRBV7-9,CASSRIILGGEQYF,TGTGCCAGCAGCCGGATTATACTAGGAGGCGAGCAGTACTTC
many,-,TRBJ2-3,TRBV7-9,CASSPDTQYF,TGTGCCAGCAGCCCAGATACGCAGTATTTT
many,-,TRBJ1-2,TRBV28,CASTRAETNYGYTF,TGTGCCAGCACCCGGGCAGAGACGAACTATGGCTACACCTTC
-,TRBD2,TRBJ2-1,TRBV6-1,CASSPRTSGNNDEQFF,TGTGCCAGCAGTCCCAGGACTAGCGGGAATAACGATGAGCAGTTCTTC
-,-,TRBJ1-4,TRBV12-5,CASGFGPNEKLFF,TGTGCTAGTGGTTTTGGGCCGAATGAAAAACTGTTTTTT
-,TRBD1,TRBJ2-7,TRBV4-2,CASSQPGQGAGEQYF,TGTGCCAGCAGCCAACCCGGACAGGGGGCGGGCGAGCAGTACTTC
many,-,TRBJ1-2,TRBV24-1,CATSDVNNYGYTF,TGTGCCACCAGTGATGTCAATAACTATGGCTACACCTTC
-,-,TRBJ2-7,TRBV27,CASSLMARSSYEQYF,TGTGCCAGCAGTCTGATGGCTCGGAGCTCCTACGAGCAGTACTTC
few,-,TRBJ2-7,TRBV6-1,CASSANRGPYEQYF,TGTGCCAGCTCAGCTAATCGGGGGCCCTACGAGCAGTACTTC
-,-,TRBJ2-5,TRBV20-1,CSARDQNRGETQYF,TGCAGTGCTAGAGATCAAAACAGAGGAGAGACCCAGTACTTC
many,-,TRBJ2-1,TRBV28,CASSFYSRWSRNEQFF,TGTGCCAGCAGTTTTTACTCGCGATGGTCTAGGAATGAGCAGTTCTTC
many,-,TRBJ2-1,TRBV7-9,CASSLISSGEQFF,TGTGCCAGCAGCTTAATTTCGAGTGGTGAGCAGTTCTTC
-,-,TRBJ2-3,TRBV6-1,CASRGQNTDTQYF,TGTGCCAGCAGAGGACAGAACACAGATACGCAGTATTTT
-,TRBD1,TRBJ1-3,TRBV10-3,CAIRGDSAGNTIYF,TGTGCCATCAGGGGGGACAGCGCGGGAAACACCATATATTTT
few,TRBD1,TRBJ1-5,TRBV19,CASSRSGQGARGNQPQHF,TGTGCCAGTAGTAGGTCGGGGCAGGGGGCGCGAGGCAATCAGCCCCAGCATTTT
many,TRBD2,TRBJ2-1,TRBV20-1,CSARTSGSMGEQFF,TGCAGTGCAAGGACTAGCGGGTCTATGGGTGAGCAGTTCTTC
many,TRBD1,TRBJ2-1,TRBV24-1,CATSDPRGQGKGAYNEQFF,TGTGCCACCAGTGACCCCCGGGGACAGGGTAAAGGGGCCTACAATGAGCAGTTCTTC
many,-,TRBJ2-3,TRBV5-1,CASSSSGLGTDTQYF,TGCGCCAGCAGCTCCTCGGGACTTGGCACAGATACGCAGTATTTT
few,-,TRBJ1-2,TRBV19,CASSIWGYGYTF,TGTGCCAGTAGTATCTGGGGGTATGGCTACACCTTC
many,-,TRBJ2-7,TRBV15,CATSSTYGGSRGYEQYF,TGTGCCACCAGCAGTACCTATGGGGGGAGTAGGGGCTACGAGCAGTACTTC
-,-,TRBJ1-1,TRBV7-6,CASSRTRRRRGGGTEAFF,TGTGCCAGCAGCCGCACCAGGCGGAGAAGGGGGGGCGGCACTGAAGCTTTCTTT
many,-,TRBJ1-5,TRBV19,CASSIRGGGTYSNQPQHF,TGTGCCAGTAGTATTAGGGGCGGAGGTACTTATAGCAATCAGCCCCAGCATTTT
few,-,TRBJ2-4,TRBV2,CASSETWAKNIQYF,TGTGCCAGCAGTGAAACGTGGGCCAAAAACATTCAGTACTTC
few,-,TRBJ2-5,TRBV6-1,CASSLMEGVLETQYF,TGTGCCAGCAGTTTAATGGAGGGCGTATTAGAGACCCAGTACTTC
many,TRBD1,TRBJ2-1,TRBV12-3/TRBV12-4,CASSRGQLEQFF,TGTGCCAGCAGTCGGGGACAGTTGGAGCAGTTCTTC
many,TRBD2,TRBJ2-3,TRBV24-1,CATSDFGAGGTDTQYF,TGTGCCACCAGTGATTTCGGAGCGGGAGGTACAGATACGCAGTATTTT
many,-,TRBJ2-1,TRBV24-1,CATSDVTGDKYNEQFF,TGTGCCACCAGTGACGTGACTGGTGACAAATACAATGAGCAGTTCTTC
many,-,TRBJ2-6,TRBV20-1,CSARKDSGANVLTF,TGCAGTGCTAGGAAGGACTCTGGGGCCAACGTCCTGACTTTC
many,-,TRBJ1-2,TRBV7-3,CASSLTGVMDYGYTF,TGTGCCAGCAGCTTAACGGGGGTAATGGACTATGGCTACACCTTC
many,-,TRBJ2-3,TRBV7-9,CASSSMGLGTDTQYF,TGTGCCAGCAGCTCTATGGGACTTGGAACAGATACGCAGTATTTT
many,-,TRBJ2-3,TRBV7-9,CASSEMQGTDTQYF,TGTGCCAGCAGCGAAATGCAGGGTACAGATACGCAGTATTTT
-,TRBD2,TRBJ2-2,TRBV7-9,CASSPSIGTSGNTGELFF,TGTGCCAGCAGCCCATCCATAGGGACTAGCGGGAACACCGGGGAGCTGTTTTTT
many,-,TRBJ2-1,TRBV6-1,CASSLDLPGEQFF,TGTGCCAGCAGCCTGGACCTACCGGGCGAGCAGTTCTTC
many,TRBD2,TRBJ2-1,TRBV25-1,CASSDTGGPNEQFF,TGTGCCAGCAGTGATACGGGAGGGCCCAATGAGCAGTTCTTC
many,TRBD1,TRBJ1-2,TRBV28,CATRPGTGGYGYTF,TGTGCCACAAGACCCGGGACAGGGGGCTATGGCTACACCTTC
many,TRBD1,TRBJ2-5,TRBV27,CASSSRSWTGEETQYF,TGTGCCAGCAGTTCCCGCTCCTGGACAGGGGAAGAGACCCAGTACTTC
few,TRBD2,TRBJ2-1,TRBV24-1,CATSGRGSPYNEQFF,TGTGCCACCAGTGGGCGCGGGAGTCCGTACAATGAGCAGTTCTTC
many,TRBD1,TRBJ1-2,TRBV6-2/TRBV6-3,CASSLGQVGRKSYTF,TGTGCCAGCAGTCTCGGACAGGTTGGGAGGAAATCCTACACCTTC
-,-,TRBJ2-3,TRBV10-3,CASQGEGDTQYF,TGTGCCTCCCAAGGGGAAGGAGATACGCAGTATTTT